Presented here are 30 T cell receptor beta chains from one specimen sequenced in a study of T cell repertoires in cytomegalovirus infection. TCRdb passed the reads through MiXCR, listing each CDR3 protein once. The table shows 150,000 to 200,000 distinct CDR3 sequences, with roughly 9.8% occurring only once. Material: PBMCs. The receptors were gathered from a human donor in good health (CMV status not recorded). Some clones in this sample may be carry-over from other donors' samples.

The V gene is TRBV19, the J gene TRBJ2-1; TRBD1 might be the D (6 bases). CDR1 LNHDA and CDR2 SQIVND come from the germline V gene (reference sequence). The V end was cut by 5 bases, the J end by 6 bases, with 11 bases between. This CDR3 has 13 residues. The CDR3 is CASSVTGFNEQFF. CDR3 sequence (DNA): TGTGCCAGTAGTGTAACAGGGTTCAATGAGCAGTTCTTC.

This chain connects TRBV20-1 to TRBJ2-1, with 14 bases that match TRBD2. Per germline, CDR1 DFQATT and CDR2 SNEGSKA (reference sequence). This CDR3 comprises 16 residues. J lost 0 bases, V lost 6 bases, and 4 bases had no gene match. DNA of the CDR3: TGCAGTGCAGGGACTAGCGGGAGTGGCTCCTACAATGAGCAGTTCTTC. It codes for CSAGTSGSGSYNEQFF.

The V gene is TRBV10-3, the J gene TRBJ1-4; tentatively, D is TRBD1 (5 bases). Germline V gives CDR1 ENHRY, CDR2 SYGVKD. This CDR3 has 13 amino acids. Trimming removed 4 bases at V and 5 bases at J, with 8 bases between. The CDR3 DNA reads as TGTGCCATCAGTGCCCGACAGAATGAAAAACTGTTTTTT. Translated, it gives CAISARQNEKLFF.

This clonotype was seen just once. The chain carries TRBV5-1 and TRBJ2-2; TRBD2 might be the D (5 bases). Germline loops: CDR1 SGHRS, CDR2 YFSETQ. The CDR3 length is 14 residues. With 6 bases removed from V and 3 bases from J, the gap between germline ends came to 12 bases. DNA of the CDR3: TGCGCCAGCAAAGCTAGCCGTCACACCGGGGAGCTGTTTTTT. It specifies CASKASRHTGELFF.

This clonotype was counted ten times or more. The V and J genes are TRBV28 and TRBJ2-2; D ambiguous. Per the germline V gene, CDR1 is MDHEN and CDR2 is SYDVKM. The V end was cut by 7 bases, the J end by 7 bases, with 16 bases between. The CDR3 runs to 14 residues. CDR3 DNA: TGTGCCAGCAATATCGGCGGTATTGGCGGGGAGCTGTTTTTT. Protein: CASNIGGIGGELFF.

Remarks on this clonotype: Just one base apart from a much larger clone, this may be a read error. The chain is built from TRBV7-8 and TRBJ1-2, with D possibly TRBD1 on 6 matching bases. V shed 5 bases and J shed 0 bases, with 16 bases lying between them. The CDR3 loop spans 16 amino acids. Germline V gene lookup returns CDR1 SGHVS and CDR2 FQNEAQ. The CDR3 DNA follows: TGTGCCAGCAGCGCCTACAGGGAGGGAACTAACTATGGCTACACCTTC. This translates into CASSAYREGTNYGYTF.

This clonotype was detected ten times or more. The chain uses TRBV7-2 and TRBJ2-5, with D hard to call. Trimming pared 4 bases from V and 0 bases from J, leaving 6 bases between. Germline V gene lookup returns CDR1 SGHTA and CDR2 FQGNSA. The CDR3 consists of 13 residues. CDR3 residues: CASSSLNQETQYF. CDR3 coding DNA: TGTGCCAGCAGCTCCTTGAACCAAGAGACCCAGTACTTC.

This clonotype was found many times. The rearrangement links TRBV4-2 to TRBJ1-6; 7 nucleotides line up with TRBD1. Germline V gene data show CDR1 as LGHNA and CDR2 as YNFKEQ. This CDR3 spans 16 amino acids. The V gene end was trimmed by 0 bases and the J gene end by 7 bases; junction bases not matched to a gene: 6. CDR3 bases: TGTGCCAGCAGCCAAGATTTTGCAGGGGGAAATTCACCCCTCCACTTT. It is translated as CASSQDFAGGNSPLHF.

For the CDR3, the DNA is TGTGCCAGCAGGCGGGACATACATGAAAAACTGTTTTTT. It encodes CASRRDIHEKLFF. The genes are TRBV2 and TRBJ1-4; D might be TRBD1 (6 bases). V lost 6 bases and J 6 bases, leaving 11 bases between the germline ends. This CDR3 spans 13 amino acids. CDR1 and CDR2 (germline): SNHLY, FYNNEI.

This clonotype was detected many times. The rearrangement links TRBV7-2 to TRBJ2-5; 8 nucleotides line up with TRBD2. The CDR3 loop spans 16 amino acids. Germline-derived CDR1 and CDR2 are SGHTA and FQGNSA. After removal of 5 bases from V and 0 bases from J, the junction contained 8 bases not matched to a gene. The CDR3 spells CASSPERGRYQETQYF. CDR3 DNA sequence: TGTGCCAGCAGCCCTGAGCGGGGGCGCTACCAAGAGACCCAGTACTTC.

The chain is built from TRBV11-2 and TRBJ2-7; 11 nucleotides agree with TRBD1. The junction had 2 bases not matched to a gene; V was cut back by 4 bases and J by 3 bases. Germline values: CDR1 SGHAT, CDR2 FQNNGV. The CDR3 length is 14 residues. This CDR3 reads CASSSDRGLYEQYF. CDR3 nucleotides: TGTGCCAGCAGCTCGGACAGGGGGCTCTACGAGCAGTACTTC. Based on the CDR3 plus reference TRBV11-2 and TRBJ2-7, the full variable domain is EAGVAQSPRYKIIEKRQSVAFWCNPISGHATLYWYQQILGQGPKLLIQFQNNGVVDDSQLPKDRFSAERLKGVDSTLKIQPAKLEDSAVYLCASSSDRGLYEQYFGPGTRLTVT.

This clonotype was seen repeatedly, ten times or more. The V call is TRBV7-9, the J call TRBJ2-1; no firm D call. This CDR3 is 15 amino acids long. Trimming took off 5 bases at V and 3 bases at J, with 14 bases between the two ends. From germline, CDR1 is SEHNR and CDR2 FQNEAQ (reference sequence). CDR3 protein: CASSVLGPNYNEQFF. The CDR3 bases are TGTGCCAGCAGCGTACTCGGGCCGAACTACAATGAGCAGTTCTTC.

This clonotype was picked up many times. The chain carries TRBV12-3 or TRBV12-4 and TRBJ2-7, with D perhaps matching TRBD1 or TRBD2 (6 bases each). CDR3 length: 15 amino acids. Deletions cut 7 bases from V and 5 bases from J, with 21 bases between. CDR3 DNA sequence: TGTGCCAGCACCTGGGGGCGGGGTGGTCACGACGAGCAGTACTTC. This encodes CASTWGRGGHDEQYF.

The V gene is TRBV11-2, the J gene TRBJ2-7; D remains ambiguous. V was trimmed by 1 base and J by 6 bases, leaving 10 bases between them. The germline gives CDR1 SGHAT, CDR2 FQNNGV. The CDR3 runs 13 residues. CDR3 coding DNA: TGTGCCAGCAGCTTAGTGGGATCCCCCGAGCAGTACTTC. Encoded protein: CASSLVGSPEQYF.

Regarding this clonotype: One base away lies a much larger clone, so this may be a sequencing read error. V usage is TRBV10-3 and J usage is TRBJ1-6, with 10 bases fitting TRBD1. V dropped 11 bases and J dropped 7; count of bases not matched to a gene: 8. Germline CDR1 reads ENHRY; CDR2 reads SYGVKD. CDR3 length: 14 residues. CDR3 sequence (DNA): TGTGCCGTCAATCGGGGACAGGGGAATTCACCCCTCCACTTT. Amino acid sequence: CAVNRGQGNSPLHF.

This chain links TRBV7-9 with TRBJ2-1; 7 bases fit TRBD1. CDR3 length: 14 amino acids. V lost 1 base and J lost 4; bases outside the gene matches: 1. The germline CDR1 and CDR2 sequences are SEHNR and FQNEAQ (reference sequence). The DNA of the CDR3 is TGTGCCAGCAGCTTAGTCAGGGGGTACAATGAGCAGTTCTTC. It encodes CASSLVRGYNEQFF.

This clonotype was seen more than once but under ten times. The chain combines TRBV28 with TRBJ2-1; 8 nucleotides match TRBD1. The V gene end was trimmed by 5 bases and the J gene end by 6 bases; junction bases not matched to a gene: 18. The CDR3 sequence is 18 residues long. CDR1 is MDHEN, CDR2 SYDVKM, per germline. The CDR3 loop is CASSPTGTGAPLLNEQFF. CDR3 DNA sequence: TGTGCCAGCAGTCCCACCGGGACAGGAGCCCCCCTACTCAATGAGCAGTTCTTC.

The rearrangement uses TRBV5-1 and TRBJ1-2; D call uncertain. Germline loops: CDR1 SGHRS, CDR2 YFSETQ. CDR3 length: 13 residues. Trimming pared 4 bases from V and 2 bases from J, leaving 9 bases between. CDR3 DNA: TGCGCCAGCAGCGACCCGAGGAACTATGGCTACACCTTC. The encoded protein is CASSDPRNYGYTF.

This clonotype has just a few counts. This CDR3 reads CASTEFSYGYTF. The CDR3 bases are TGTGCCAGCACGGAGTTCTCCTATGGCTACACCTTC. The chain carries TRBV7-9 and TRBJ1-2; D not resolved. This CDR3 is built from 12 residues. Trimming cost V 7 bases and J 4 bases, with 10 bases left between them. Germline V lookup: CDR1 SEHNR, CDR2 FQNEAQ (reference sequence). The full variable domain, rest sourced from reference TRBV7-9 and TRBJ1-2, is DTGVSQNPRHKITKRGQNVTFRCDPISEHNRLYWYRQTLGQGPEFLTYFQNEAQLEKSRLLSDRFSAERPKGSFSTLEIQRTEQGDSAMYLCASTEFSYGYTFGSGTRLTVV.

This clonotype showed up many times. The chain couples TRBV7-9 to TRBJ1-1; no firm D call. Trimming left V 0 bases short and J 2 bases short, with 7 bases between. This CDR3 is built from 14 residues. Germline assignment: CDR1 SEHNR and CDR2 FQNEAQ (reference sequence). Here the CDR3 DNA reads TGTGCCAGCAGCTTAGCTCAAGCAAACACTGAAGCTTTCTTT. Its translation: CASSLAQANTEAFF. Using reference TRBV7-9 and TRBJ1-1 for the parts outside the CDR3, the full variable domain is DTGVSQNPRHKITKRGQNVTFRCDPISEHNRLYWYRQTLGQGPEFLTYFQNEAQLEKSRLLSDRFSAERPKGSFSTLEIQRTEQGDSAMYLCASSLAQANTEAFFGQGTRLTVV.

This clonotype was detected many times. The chain couples TRBV12-3 or TRBV12-4 to TRBJ1-4; no firm D call. V gave up 5 bases and J gave up 6 bases, with 19 bases separating them. CDR3 size: 16 residues. The CDR3 loop is CASSHFRALSDEKLFF. CDR3 coding DNA: TGTGCCAGCAGTCACTTCCGGGCCCTCTCGGATGAAAAACTGTTTTTT.

There are a few counts of this clonotype. The chain links TRBV30 to TRBJ1-1, with a weak D call TRBD1 (6 bases). The CDR3 loop spans 16 amino acids. Trimming shortened V by 3 bases and J by 1 base, and 18 bases separated the two germline ends. Looked up from germline, CDR1 is GTSNPN and CDR2 is SVGIG (reference sequence). The CDR3 DNA follows: TGTGCCTGGAGGCGGGGGGCACGGGCGGGGAACACTGAAGCTTTCTTT. Translation gives CAWRRGARAGNTEAFF.

This clonotype appeared many times. V gene TRBV6-1 combines with J gene TRBJ1-4; a weak D match, TRBD1 (5 bases). V lost 1 base and J lost 5, with 8 bases in between. The germline V gene has CDR1 MNHNS and CDR2 SASEGT. The CDR3 is made up of 14 amino acids. The CDR3 DNA is TGTGCCAGCAGTGAAGGAGCAGGGAATGAAAAACTGTTTTTT. This encodes CASSEGAGNEKLFF.

The genes are TRBV19 and TRBJ2-3; 7 positions match TRBD2. J lost 1 base, V lost 1 base, and 2 bases had no gene match. The length of the CDR3 is 15 residues. Germline values: CDR1 LNHDA, CDR2 SQIVND (reference sequence). CDR3 residues: CASSIGGGGTDTQYF. CDR3 DNA: TGTGCCAGTAGTATAGGGGGGGGGGGCACAGATACGCAGTATTTT.

This clonotype was found many times. V is TRBV28 and J is TRBJ2-2; 9 bases map to TRBD2. Germline CDR1 is MDHEN and CDR2 is SYDVKM. The CDR3 spans 15 residues. The ends lost 3 bases at V and 6 bases at J; junction bases unmatched: 5. The CDR3 loop is CASSFSGGSSGELFF. CDR3 nucleotides: TGTGCCAGCAGTTTTAGCGGGGGCAGTTCCGGGGAGCTGTTTTTT.

The table lists this clonotype with a few counts. The J gene is TRBJ2-3, the V gene TRBV11-3; D perhaps matches TRBD2 (5 bases). The CDR3 is 15 amino acids. The V and J ends lost 1 base and 6 bases respectively, with 14 bases between them. Germline-derived CDR1 and CDR2 are SGHNT and YENEEA. CDR3 protein: CASSLGPDYPDTQYF. The CDR3 nucleotides are TGTGCCAGCAGCTTAGGTCCCGACTACCCGGATACGCAGTATTTT.

This clonotype was observed many times. This chain connects TRBV7-2 to TRBJ2-2; possibly TRBD1 or TRBD2 for D (6 bases each). This CDR3 spans 16 amino acids. The germline CDR1 and CDR2 sequences are SGHTA and FQGNSA. Trimming took 1 base from V and 0 from J, leaving 9 bases between them. The CDR3 here is CASSLEGGANTGELFF. For the CDR3, the DNA is TGTGCCAGCAGCTTAGAGGGGGGAGCGAACACCGGGGAGCTGTTTTTT.

This clonotype has more than one count but fewer than ten. The V call is TRBV12-3 or TRBV12-4, the J call TRBJ1-1, with TRBD1 as a possible D gene (5 bases). V lost 2 bases to trimming and J lost 6 bases, with 13 bases between them. The CDR3 loop spans 14 amino acids. This chain's CDR3 is CASSLRGTSPEAFF. Here the CDR3 DNA reads TGTGCCAGCAGTTTAAGGGGCACTTCGCCTGAAGCTTTCTTT.

This clonotype was seen a few times. The V call is TRBV7-9, the J call TRBJ2-1; no definite D call. The CDR3 has 15 residues. The germline V gene encodes CDR1 SEHNR and CDR2 FQNEAQ (reference sequence). V was cut by 7 bases and J by 9 bases, with 22 bases left in between. Written as DNA, the CDR3 is TGTGCCAGCACCCGCTCGGAGAGCCCGTCCACTGAGCAGTTCTTC. This codes for CASTRSESPSTEQFF.

The chain is built from TRBV29-1 and TRBJ2-5; 7 bases line up with TRBD1. J was trimmed by 5 bases and V by 7 bases; bases with no gene match: 7. This CDR3 comprises 12 residues. In germline, CDR1 is SQVTM, CDR2 ANQGSEA. The CDR3 loop reads CSAKGQPETQYF. CDR3 DNA sequence: TGCAGCGCGAAGGGACAGCCGGAGACCCAGTACTTC.